Each of the 18 T cell receptor beta chains below was sequenced from the same sample in a study of T cells in Graves' hyperthyroidism and ophthalmopathy. Regions amplified from RNA transcripts were the TCR beta CDR3 regions. The study used the HTBI primer set for a first-round RT-PCR of the TCR CDR3. TCRdb processed the multiplex PCR reads anew with MiXCR; each CDR3 protein has one entry. The top ten hold about 30% of the sample, which has fewer than 300,000 distinct CDR3 sequences, about 25% seen once. Sequences were obtained from blood. These receptors originate from a man aged 40-50 years with Graves' hyperthyroidism that later progressed to Graves' ophthalmopathy.

This clonotype was counted ten times or more. The chain carries TRBV20-1 and TRBJ2-2, with D perhaps assigned TRBD1 or TRBD2 (5 bases each). CDR3 size: 12 residues. Germline CDR1 reads DFQATT; CDR2 reads SNEGSKA (reference sequence). V was shortened by 3 bases and J by 6 bases, with 8 bases between the two germline ends. CDR3 in amino acids: CSASRGPGELFF. For the CDR3, the DNA is TGCAGTGCTAGTCGGGGACCCGGGGAGCTGTTTTTT.

In this sample, this clonotype turned up many times. The V call is TRBV28, the J call TRBJ1-5; maybe TRBD1 (5 bases). Trimming left V 11 bases short and J 6 bases short, with 17 bases between. The length of the CDR3 is 13 residues. Germline V gene data show CDR1 as MDHEN and CDR2 as SYDVKM. CDR3 sequence reads: CAATTGTSQPQHF. The CDR3 DNA follows: TGTGCCGCGACTACCGGGACGTCTCAGCCCCAGCATTTT.

Details on this clonotype: At one end, the junction sequence differs from germline, possibly due to a read error. This rearrangement joins TRBV2 to TRBJ2-5; 9 nucleotides agree with TRBD1. Germline values: CDR1 SNHLY, CDR2 FYNNEI. The CDR3 runs 15 residues. The CDR3 reads CASREGQGFWETQYF. The CDR3 nucleotides are TGTGCCAGCAGAGAAGGACAGGGGTTTTGGGAGACCCAGTACTTC.

The chain carries TRBV11-2 and TRBJ2-7, with TRBD2 matching 10 bases. Trimming took 3 bases from V and 6 from J; bases not matched to a gene: 14. Germline V gives CDR1 SGHAT, CDR2 FQNNGV. This CDR3 has 17 residues. The CDR3 sequence: CASSFWGGAGGPREQYF. Written as DNA, the CDR3 is TGTGCCAGCAGCTTTTGGGGGGGAGCGGGAGGGCCGCGCGAGCAGTACTTC. The full variable domain, with the rest looked up from reference TRBV11-2 and TRBJ2-7, is EAGVAQSPRYKIIEKRQSVAFWCNPISGHATLYWYQQILGQGPKLLIQFQNNGVVDDSQLPKDRFSAERLKGVDSTLKIQPAKLEDSAVYLCASSFWGGAGGPREQYFGPGTRLTVT.

The table lists this clonotype with many counts. The genes are TRBV19 and TRBJ1-1, with D maybe TRBD1 (5 bases). Per germline, CDR1 LNHDA and CDR2 SQIVND (reference sequence). The CDR3 is 10 residues long. The germline V and J ends were trimmed by 9 bases and 8 bases, with 10 bases remaining between them. The DNA of the CDR3 is TGTGCCAGCCGGGACGTAGAAGCTTTCTTT. It specifies CASRDVEAFF.

V gene TRBV12-3 or TRBV12-4 combines with J gene TRBJ1-1; D remains ambiguous. The CDR3 contains 11 residues. The ends were cut back, 4 bases at V and 11 bases at J, with 11 bases in the middle. The CDR3 coding sequence is TGTGCCAGCAGTTACAGAAGCGTTGCTTTCTTT. It is translated as CASSYRSVAFF.

This clonotype was detected ten times or more. This CDR3 is CASRKTGGTEAFF. The CDR3 DNA is TGTGCCAGCCGGAAAACGGGGGGCACTGAAGCTTTCTTT. V and J are TRBV6-2 or TRBV6-3 and TRBJ1-1, with D possibly matching TRBD1 (5 bases). V lost 8 bases, J lost 4 bases, and 14 bases lay in between. Germline loops: CDR1 MNHEY, CDR2 SVGEGT. The CDR3 has 13 amino acids.

This clonotype has just a few counts. This chain links TRBV6-5 with TRBJ1-1, with unresolved D. Trimming took off 2 bases at V and 7 bases at J, with 11 bases between the two ends. The length of the CDR3 is 13 residues. The germline V gene encodes CDR1 MNHEY and CDR2 SVGAGI. In DNA form, the CDR3 reads TGTGCCAGCAGTTACGTGTCGGGAATTGAAGCTTTCTTT. This translates into CASSYVSGIEAFF.

This clonotype has a count of ten or more. The chain couples TRBV19 to TRBJ2-2, with 9 bases matching TRBD1. The CDR3 spans 14 residues. V was clipped by 7 bases and J by 5 bases; unmatched bases: 5. CDR1 and CDR2 from the germline V gene are LNHDA and SQIVND (reference sequence). CDR3 protein: CASKDRGGTGELFF. CDR3 sequence (DNA): TGTGCCAGTAAAGACAGGGGGGGTACCGGGGAGCTGTTTTTT. Variable domain in full (rest from reference TRBV19 and TRBJ2-2): DGGITQSPKYLFRKEGQNVTLSCEQNLNHDAMYWYRQDPGQGLRLIYYSQIVNDFQKGDIAEGYSVSREKKESFPLTVTSAQKNPTAFYLCASKDRGGTGELFFGEGSRLTVL.

This sequence joins TRBV10-3 and TRBJ2-5; unclear D gene. The V gene lost 11 bases and the J gene lost 5 bases, with 21 bases spanning the gap. The CDR3 runs 14 residues. Germline V gene lookup returns CDR1 ENHRY and CDR2 SYGVKD. The DNA of the CDR3 is TGTGCCTCCCATCCCTCCCAAGTTGGGGAGACCCAGTACTTC. It yields the protein CASHPSQVGETQYF.

The DNA for the CDR3 is TGTGCCAGCAGTTTGAGGGGGGTTGATGGAAACACCATATATTTT. This gives the protein CASSLRGVDGNTIYF. The rearrangement links TRBV12-3 or TRBV12-4 to TRBJ1-3; D might be TRBD1 (6 bases). V shed 3 bases and J shed 3 bases, with 12 bases lying between them. The CDR3 loop spans 15 amino acids.

This clonotype has at least ten counts. V usage is TRBV13 and J usage is TRBJ2-7; 9 bases align to TRBD1. The CDR3 length is 17 residues. Germline assignment: CDR1 PRHDT and CDR2 FYEKMQ (reference sequence). The J segment lost 0 bases and the V segment lost 4 bases, leaving 10 bases of the junction unmatched. CDR3 DNA sequence: TGTGCCAGCAGCTCTCGGACGGGACAGGGAAGCTCCTACGAGCAGTACTTC. This translates into CASSSRTGQGSSYEQYF.

As regards this clonotype: The junction shows a germline mismatch at one end, possibly a read error. The chain uses TRBV11-1 and TRBJ2-2; maybe TRBD2 (6 bases). The CDR3 spans 16 residues. Germline values: CDR1 SGHAT, CDR2 FQDESV (reference sequence). CDR3 region: CASSILHLLVAGGLFF. Here the CDR3 DNA reads TGTGCCAGCAGCATACTACATTTATTAGTGGCCGGGGGGCTGTTTTTT.

The chain has TRBV28 and TRBJ2-7; D perhaps matches TRBD1 (6 bases). V lost 7 bases to trimming and J lost 3 bases, with 16 bases between them. The germline V gene has CDR1 MDHEN and CDR2 SYDVKM. The CDR3 has 14 amino acids. CDR3 protein: CASTPVGQFYEQYF. In nucleotides, the CDR3 is TGTGCCAGCACCCCCGTCGGACAGTTCTACGAGCAGTACTTC.

Ten or more counts support this clonotype. The V and J genes are TRBV10-3 and TRBJ2-2, with 7 bases fitting TRBD2. The germline V gene has CDR1 ENHRY and CDR2 SYGVKD. The CDR3 sequence is 15 residues long. The J segment lost 2 bases and the V segment lost 2 bases, leaving 2 bases of the junction unmatched. The CDR3 DNA reads TGTGCCATCAGTGAGGGACTAGGCAACACCGGGGAGCTGTTTTTT. It specifies CAISEGLGNTGELFF.

This clonotype was recorded many times. The V gene is TRBV7-9, the J gene TRBJ1-5; TRBD1 is a possible D gene (6 bases). Germline V gene lookup returns CDR1 SEHNR and CDR2 FQNEAQ (reference sequence). This CDR3 region has 15 residues. V was cut by 5 bases and J by 2 bases, with 13 bases left in between. The CDR3, as DNA: TGTGCCAGCAGCCTCGTGGGGGCTGGCAATCAGCCCCAGCATTTT. Its translation is CASSLVGAGNQPQHF.

There are many counts of this clonotype. The rearrangement uses TRBV27 and TRBJ2-7; D ambiguous. Germline V gives CDR1 MNHEY, CDR2 SMNVEV (reference sequence). This CDR3 region has 14 residues. Trimming removed 1 base at V and 3 bases at J, with 10 bases between. CDR3 sequence reads: CASSLYGTRYEQYF. CDR3 DNA: TGTGCCAGCAGTTTATACGGCACCCGCTACGAGCAGTACTTC.

This clonotype was found many times. CDR3 DNA sequence: TGTGCCAGCAGCTGGACTCGAAACACCGGGGAGCTGTTTTTT. This gives the protein CASSWTRNTGELFF. This chain joins TRBV7-6 and TRBJ2-2; a weak D match, TRBD2 (5 bases). V was clipped by 4 bases and J by 2 bases, with 8 bases between them. Germline CDR1 is SGHVS and CDR2 is FNYEAQ. This CDR3 has 14 amino acids.